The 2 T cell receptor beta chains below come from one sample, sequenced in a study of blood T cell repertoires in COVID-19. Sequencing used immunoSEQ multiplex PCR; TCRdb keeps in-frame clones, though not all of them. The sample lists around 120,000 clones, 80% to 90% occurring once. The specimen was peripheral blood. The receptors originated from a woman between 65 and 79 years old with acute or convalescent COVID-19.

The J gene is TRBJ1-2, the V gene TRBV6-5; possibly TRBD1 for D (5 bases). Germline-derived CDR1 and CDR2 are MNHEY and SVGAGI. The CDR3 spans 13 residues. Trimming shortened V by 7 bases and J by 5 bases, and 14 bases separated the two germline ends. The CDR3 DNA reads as TGTGCCAGCAAGAGTACAGGAGGGTATGGCTACACCTTC. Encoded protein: CASKSTGGYGYTF.

In nucleotides, the CDR3 is TGTGCCAGCCAGGACAGGGGGGTCGGGGAGCTGTTTTTT. Amino acids: CASQDRGVGELFF. The chain has TRBV3-1 (or the pseudogene TRBV3-2) and TRBJ2-2; TRBD1 agrees at 10 bases. Germline V gene sequence: CDR1 LGHDT, CDR2 YNNKEL (reference sequence). The CDR3 spans 13 residues. V lost 8 bases and J lost 7; bases outside the gene matches: 4.